These 14 T cell receptor beta chains originate from one sample sequenced in a study of response to subunit inactivated influenza vaccine (dated by TCRdb to 2017 to 2018). The library came from RT-PCR. Sequencing was carried out with an Illumina HiSeq 2500. In TCRdb, the public reads were trimmed at Q25 with fastp and aligned with MiXCR, with productive beta chains retained. Every distinct CDR3 protein forms one entry, paired with its most common genes and DNA. The sample data list about 300,000 distinct CDR3 sequences, and 21% of these were observed just once. Clones ranked in the top ten supply more than 8.5% of the sample. Sequenced here: PBMCs from blood, sampled roughly 20 months after vaccination. Every receptor here comes from a man aged 50 to 75 who received an inactivated influenza vaccine. Donor details come from another sample of the same person, matched by shared clones.

The rearrangement joins TRBV9 to TRBJ1-2, with D possibly matching TRBD1 (6 bases). The CDR3 spans 15 residues. Trimming stripped 4 bases from V and 2 bases from J, with 15 bases between. Germline CDR1 SGDLS, CDR2 YYNGEE. The CDR3 sequence: CASSTTITGNYGYTF. CDR3 sequence (DNA): TGTGCCAGCAGCACCACAATTACAGGGAACTATGGCTACACCTTC.

The chain links TRBV5-1 to TRBJ2-2; D remains ambiguous. The V end was cut by 3 bases, the J end by 4 bases, with 7 bases between. The length of the CDR3 is 13 residues. CDR1 and CDR2 from the germline V gene are SGHRS and YFSETQ. The CDR3 sequence: CASSWGGTGELFF. Written as DNA, the CDR3 is TGCGCCAGCAGCTGGGGTGGCACCGGGGAGCTGTTTTTT. The full variable domain, with the rest looked up from reference TRBV5-1 and TRBJ2-2, is KAGVTQTPRYLIKTRGQQVTLSCSPISGHRSVSWYQQTPGQGLQFLFEYFSETQRNKGNFPGRFSGRQFSNSRSEMNVSTLELGDSALYLCASSWGGTGELFFGEGSRLTVL.

The chain recombines TRBV6-1 with TRBJ2-5; D not resolved. Trimming stripped 6 bases from V and 4 bases from J, with 18 bases between. The CDR3 loop spans 15 amino acids. Germline CDR1 and CDR2: MNHNS and SASEGT. The CDR3 region has the DNA TGTGCCAGCAGCAACCAAAGAGGATTGAGAGAGACCCAGTACTTC. Translation: CASSNQRGLRETQYF.

This clonotype was seen only a few times. J is TRBJ1-5 and V is TRBV6-2 or TRBV6-3, with 7 bases aligning to TRBD1. The CDR3 has 13 residues. V lost 2 bases and J lost 15; bases outside the gene matches: 10. Per the germline V gene, CDR1 is MNHEY and CDR2 is SVGEGT. CDR3 region: CASSYASQGQRHF. The CDR3 DNA follows: TGTGCCAGCAGTTACGCGTCACAGGGGCAGCGGCATTTT.

Note on this clonotype: One end of the junction fails to match germline, which may point to a read error. The chain employs TRBV30 and TRBJ2-3, with D possibly being TRBD2 (5 bases). CDR3 size: 13 residues. The germline CDR1 and CDR2 sequences are GTSNPN and SVGIG (reference sequence). The DNA for the CDR3 is TGTGCCTGGAGTGAAGCTAGCACGGATACGCAGTATTTT. Its translation is CAWSEASTDTQYF.

V is TRBV29-1 and J is TRBJ1-2; maybe TRBD1 (5 bases). Trimming cost V 3 bases and J 8 bases, with 13 bases left between them. Germline V gene lookup returns CDR1 SQVTM and CDR2 ANQGSEA. This CDR3 contains 12 residues. The CDR3 nucleotides are TGCAGCGTTGATGGGCAGGGTGGAGGCTACACCTTC. This encodes CSVDGQGGGYTF.

This chain joins TRBV7-2 and TRBJ1-1, with a tentative D call TRBD1 (5 bases). Germline loops: CDR1 SGHTA, CDR2 FQGNSA. This CDR3 has 14 amino acids. V shed 1 base and J shed 7 bases, with 13 bases lying between them. The CDR3 region has the DNA TGTGCCAGCAGCTTAGGGGGCTCAAGGGGTGAAGCTTTCTTT. This translates into CASSLGGSRGEAFF.

This clonotype was counted many times. CDR3 sequence: CASSLKSVGGGNSPLHF. In DNA form, the CDR3 reads TGTGCCAGCAGTTTAAAATCTGTCGGGGGCGGTAATTCACCCCTCCACTTT. The gene calls are TRBV27 and TRBJ1-6; a weak D match, TRBD1 (6 bases). V was shortened by 2 bases and J by 6 bases, with 17 bases between the two germline ends. The length of the CDR3 is 17 residues. CDR1 and CDR2 (germline): MNHEY, SMNVEV (reference sequence).

The chain is built from TRBV20-1 and TRBJ1-1; 9 bases line up with TRBD1. The junction had 6 bases not matched to a gene; V was cut back by 5 bases and J by 2 bases. Germline V gives CDR1 DFQATT, CDR2 SNEGSKA (reference sequence). The CDR3 is 14 amino acids. CDR3 sequence reads: CSAGTGSYNTEAFF. Here the CDR3 DNA reads TGCAGTGCTGGGACAGGGAGCTATAACACTGAAGCTTTCTTT.

The rearrangement joins TRBV5-4 to TRBJ1-2; 7 bases are shared with TRBD1. Germline V CDR1 and CDR2: SGHNT, YYREEE (reference sequence). V trimming: 4 bases; J trimming: 6 bases; junction bases outside the gene matches: 6. This CDR3 has 13 amino acids. The chain's CDR3 is CASSPGDSNGYTF. For the CDR3, the DNA is TGTGCCAGCAGCCCTGGGGACAGTAATGGCTACACCTTC.

Ten or more counts support this clonotype. The chain combines TRBV20-1 with TRBJ1-1; a weak D match, TRBD1 (5 bases). V was clipped by 3 bases and J by 0 bases, with 11 bases between them. The CDR3 is 14 residues long. Germline CDR1 DFQATT, CDR2 SNEGSKA (reference sequence). The chain's CDR3 is CSASLGGVNTEAFF. As DNA, the CDR3 is TGCAGTGCTAGTCTGGGGGGGGTGAACACTGAAGCTTTCTTT.

The genes are TRBV10-3 and TRBJ2-7; 8 nucleotides match TRBD2. Germline CDR1 ENHRY, CDR2 SYGVKD. The ends lost 6 bases at V and 2 bases at J; junction bases unmatched: 6. This CDR3 comprises 14 residues. The CDR3 nucleotides are TGTGCCATCAGGGCGGGAGGCCAAACCTACGAGCAGTACTTC. This codes for CAIRAGGQTYEQYF.

V and J are TRBV20-1 and TRBJ2-5; maybe TRBD2 (5 bases). Between the trimmed V and J ends, which lost 3 bases and 3 bases, there was a span of 14 bases. CDR1 and CDR2 from the germline V gene are DFQATT and SNEGSKA (reference sequence). This CDR3 spans 14 amino acids. The CDR3 is CSARSVWGEETQYF. CDR3 DNA sequence: TGCAGTGCTAGGTCGGTATGGGGAGAAGAGACCCAGTACTTC.

Comment on this clonotype: The junction departs from the called germline gene at one end, perhaps through a read error. CDR3 nucleotide sequence: TGTACCAGTTCAGGGGTGAGCTCCTACGAGCAGTACTTC. Translated, it gives CTSSGVSSYEQYF. The rearrangement uses TRBV12-3 or TRBV12-4 and TRBJ2-7, with D possibly being TRBD1 (6 bases). The CDR3 runs 13 residues.